This T cell receptor (beta chain) came from a study of quantifying T cell responses using KT2 cells. Turning to the study itself: Reverse transcription used primers in the TCR alpha and beta constant regions.

The V end was cut by 4 bases, the J end by 0 bases, with 5 bases between. The CDR3 covers 13 residues. Per the germline V gene, CDR1 is SGHAT and CDR2 is FQNNGV. This clonotype was picked up a small number of times. A single-stranded UMI oligo with SP2 sequence was ligated to cDNA 3' ends. The first PCR ran 3 to 5 cycles with an equimolar RC1.1 and RC1.2 beta primer mix. A single record per CDR3 protein comes from TCRdb applying MiXCR to the UMI-ligation and nested PCR reads. The sample has about 32,000 distinct CDR3 sequences; about 7.1% are singletons. The V gene is TRBV11-2, the J gene TRBJ2-3, with unresolved D. The sample comprised PBMCs spiked with cells of the T cell clone KT2. The clonotype originates from a human donor. The CDR3 sequence: CASSSDSTDTQYF. In DNA form, the CDR3 reads TGTGCCAGCAGCTCGGACAGCACAGATACGCAGTATTTT.